A selection of T cell receptor beta chains follows, all from one sample in a study of OX40 agonist ivuxolimab in advanced cancers. Clones were read by immunoSEQ multiplex PCR, and TCRdb kept only the in-frame ones, dropping some. The table lists tens of thousands of clones, approximately 86% of them singletons, with 3.1% in the top ten. The sequenced sample was CD4+ or CD8+ T cells sorted from blood, obtained in a trial of the OX40 agonist ivuxolimab. The source is an adult with an advanced solid tumor such as melanoma, head and neck, liver or kidney cancer. CDR3s include the opening cysteine and the closing phenylalanine or tryptophan. The D gene is left open where the match is weak. Clone size is given for some rows only: seen once, a few or many times, or a class if the clone is expanded.

>-|TRBV30|TRBJ1-6|-
CAFGQGANSPLHF
TGTGCCTTCGGCCAAGGGGCGAATTCACCCCTCCACTTT
>-|TRBV6-6|TRBJ1-3|-
CASSTTQQGNTIYF
TGTGCCAGCAGTACCACACAACAGGGAAACACCATATATTTT
>-|TRBV30|TRBJ1-3|-
CAWTGSLGNTIYF
TGTGCCTGGACCGGCTCTTTGGGAAACACCATATATTTT
>TRBD1|TRBV5-4|TRBJ2-7|-
CASSLGSPGQGYEQYF
TGTGCCAGCAGCTTGGGGTCTCCGGGACAGGGCTACGAGCAGTACTTC
>TRBD1|TRBV11-2|TRBJ1-5|-
CASSQDRGYQPQHF
TGTGCCAGCAGCCAAGACAGGGGGTATCAGCCCCAGCATTTT
>-|TRBV27|TRBJ1-1|-
CASSLQTATPAFF
TGTGCCAGCAGTTTACAGACAGCCACTCCAGCTTTCTTT
>-|TRBV5-1|TRBJ2-5|-
CASSLAGAHLGETQYF
TGCGCCAGCAGCTTGGCCGGGGCTCACTTGGGGGAGACCCAGTACTTC
>TRBD2|TRBV5-1|TRBJ2-7|-
CASSLAFAGVYEQYF
TGCGCCAGCAGCTTGGCGTTTGCGGGAGTTTACGAGCAGTACTTC
>TRBD2|TRBV30|TRBJ2-3|-
CAWRVGASGRAAYF
TGTGCCTGGAGAGTGGGGGCTAGCGGGAGGGCGGCGTATTTT
>TRBD2|TRBV14|TRBJ2-1|-
CASSQGGGNEQFF
TGTGCCAGCAGCCAAGGGGGGGGGAATGAGCAGTTCTTC
>TRBD1|TRBV6-1|TRBJ2-1|-
CAIRGQGESYNEQFF
TGTGCCATCAGAGGACAGGGTGAATCCTACAATGAGCAGTTCTTC
>-|TRBV30|TRBJ2-1|-
CAWSDRERGRGEQFF
TGTGCCTGGAGTGACCGGGAGAGGGGGCGTGGTGAGCAGTTCTTC
>-|TRBV20-1|TRBJ2-4|-
CSARPGDIQYF
TGCAGTGCGCGACCCGGCGACATTCAGTACTTC
>TRBD1|TRBV5-7|TRBJ1-1|-
CASSWGPGGNTEAFF
TGTGCCAGCAGCTGGGGGCCAGGGGGAAACACTGAAGCTTTCTTT
>-|TRBV30|TRBJ1-5|-
CAWSTGLRNQPQHF
TGTGCCTGGAGCACAGGGCTCAGAAATCAGCCCCAGCATTTT
>-|TRBV2|TRBJ1-1|once
CASTSNRAGAFF
TGTGCCAGCACCTCCAACAGGGCCGGGGCTTTCTTT
>TRBD1|TRBV6-5|TRBJ1-6|few
CASSEGTGLSPLHF
TGTGCCAGCAGTGAAGGGACAGGGCTTTCACCCCTCCACTTT
>TRBD1|TRBV29-1|TRBJ2-5|-
CSVDTGGAKETQYF
TGCAGCGTAGACACAGGGGGCGCGAAGGAGACCCAGTACTTC
>-|TRBV6-1|TRBJ2-7|-
CASSALVREQYF
TGTGCCAGCAGTGCCTTGGTTCGCGAGCAGTACTTC
>-|TRBV19|TRBJ2-1|-
CASSPPTAPTNEQFF
TGTGCCAGTAGTCCCCCGACTGCCCCTACGAATGAGCAGTTCTTC
>TRBD2|TRBV2|TRBJ2-3|once
CASSDGSGKDTQYF
TGTGCCAGCAGTGATGGTAGCGGGAAGGATACGCAGTATTTT
>TRBD2|TRBV19|TRBJ2-5|-
CASKGTSGSGTQYF
TGTGCCAGTAAAGGGACTAGCGGTTCGGGGACCCAGTACTTC
>-|TRBV28|TRBJ1-5|-
CASSLFRAFTPNQPQHF
TGTGCCAGCAGTTTATTTAGGGCCTTCACCCCTAATCAGCCCCAGCATTTT
>TRBD2|TRBV6-5|TRBJ2-3|-
CASSWTSGRTDTQYF
TGTGCCAGCAGTTGGACTAGCGGCCGCACAGATACGCAGTATTTT
>-|TRBV5-3|TRBJ2-7|-
CARSSQYEQYF
TGTGCCAGAAGCTCGCAATACGAGCAGTACTTC
>-|TRBV6-1|TRBJ2-1|-
CASSELRGYEQFF
TGTGCCAGCAGTGAACTTAGGGGCTATGAGCAGTTCTTC
>-|TRBV15|TRBJ1-2|-
CATSRPSDGQDGYTF
TGTGCCACCAGCAGACCGTCAGATGGACAAGATGGCTACACCTTC
>TRBD1|TRBV18|TRBJ2-7|-
CASSPRTGSRSEQYF
TGTGCCAGCTCACCAAGGACAGGGAGTAGGTCCGAGCAGTACTTC
>TRBD1|TRBV5-6|TRBJ1-3|-
CASSATGVGNTIYF
TGTGCCAGCAGCGCTACAGGGGTTGGAAACACCATATATTTT
>TRBD1|TRBV19|TRBJ2-5|few
CASSTSLTGKEYF
TGTGCCAGTAGTACTTCACTGACAGGGAAGGAGTACTTC
>TRBD1|TRBV5-1|TRBJ1-3|-
CASSLEDRVSGNTIYF
TGCGCCAGCAGCTTGGAGGACAGGGTCTCTGGAAACACCATATATTTT